This T cell receptor beta chain was captured in a study of a mutant IDH1 vaccine in newly diagnosed glioma. Some clones are missing from TCRdb's copy, which holds only in-frame ones; the method was immunoSEQ multiplex PCR. The sample gives approximately 84,000 clones, approximately 80% of which show up once; 4% to 5.5% is in the top ten. Noted time point: week 47, end of study. In the vaccine, a single dose held 300 ug of the mutant IDH1 20-mer peptide, along with topical imiquimod. V lost 0 bases to trimming and J lost 0 bases, with 12 bases between them. The CDR3 is made up of 17 amino acids. The germline V gene has CDR1 SGHVS and CDR2 FNYEAQ. As concerns this clone: Its matching antigen is unknown.

This TCR was sampled from a man in his forties with glioma. The chain recombines TRBV7-6 with TRBJ1-5, with D possibly being TRBD1 (6 bases). This specimen consisted of PBMCs, obtained from a glioma patient whose treatment included an IDH1 peptide vaccine. CDR3 protein: CASSLAIGGASNQPQHF. In DNA form, the CDR3 reads TGTGCCAGCAGCTTAGCCATTGGGGGGGCTAGCAATCAGCCCCAGCATTTT.